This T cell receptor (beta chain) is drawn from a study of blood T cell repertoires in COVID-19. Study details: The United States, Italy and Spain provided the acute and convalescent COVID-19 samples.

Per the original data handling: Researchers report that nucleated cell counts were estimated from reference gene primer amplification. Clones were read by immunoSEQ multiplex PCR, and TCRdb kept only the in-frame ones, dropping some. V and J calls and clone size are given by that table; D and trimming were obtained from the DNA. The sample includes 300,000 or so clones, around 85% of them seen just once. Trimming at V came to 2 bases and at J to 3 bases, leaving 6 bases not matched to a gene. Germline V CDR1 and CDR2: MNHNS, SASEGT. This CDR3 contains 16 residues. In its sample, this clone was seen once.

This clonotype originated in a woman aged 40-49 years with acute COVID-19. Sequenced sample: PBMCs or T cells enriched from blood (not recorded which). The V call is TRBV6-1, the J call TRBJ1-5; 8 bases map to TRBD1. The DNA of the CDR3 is TGTGCCAGCAGTGAACAGGGGGCGGTTAACAATCAGCCCCAGCATTTT. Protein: CASSEQGAVNNQPQHF.